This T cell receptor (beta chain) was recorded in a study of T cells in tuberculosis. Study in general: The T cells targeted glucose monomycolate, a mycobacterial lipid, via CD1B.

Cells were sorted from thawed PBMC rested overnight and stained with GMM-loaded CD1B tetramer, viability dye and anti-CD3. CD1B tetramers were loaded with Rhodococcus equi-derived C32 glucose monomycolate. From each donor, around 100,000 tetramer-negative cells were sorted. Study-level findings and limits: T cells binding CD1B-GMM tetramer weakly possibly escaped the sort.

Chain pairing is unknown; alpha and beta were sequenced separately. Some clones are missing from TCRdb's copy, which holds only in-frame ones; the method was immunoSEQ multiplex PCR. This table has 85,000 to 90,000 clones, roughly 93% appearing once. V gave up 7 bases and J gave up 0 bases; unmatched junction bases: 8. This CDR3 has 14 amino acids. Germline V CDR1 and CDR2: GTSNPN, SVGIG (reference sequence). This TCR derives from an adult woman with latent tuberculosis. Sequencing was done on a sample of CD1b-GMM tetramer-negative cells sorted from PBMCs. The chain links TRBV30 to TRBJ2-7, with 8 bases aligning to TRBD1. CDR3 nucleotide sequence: TGTGCCTCAGGGGGCGGTTTGAGCTCCTACGAGCAGTACTTC. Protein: CASGGGLSSYEQYF.